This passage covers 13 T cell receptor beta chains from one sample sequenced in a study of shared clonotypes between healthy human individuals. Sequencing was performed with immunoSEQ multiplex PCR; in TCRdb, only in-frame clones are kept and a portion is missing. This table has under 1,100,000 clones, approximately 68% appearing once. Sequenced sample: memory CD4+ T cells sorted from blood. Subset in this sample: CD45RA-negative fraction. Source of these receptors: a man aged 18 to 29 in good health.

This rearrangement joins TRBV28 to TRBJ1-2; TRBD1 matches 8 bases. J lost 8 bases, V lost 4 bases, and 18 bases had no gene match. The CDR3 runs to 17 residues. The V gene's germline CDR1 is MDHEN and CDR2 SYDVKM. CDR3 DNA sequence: TGTGCCAGCAGTTCTGGGGCAGGGGGCGGCCCGTCCGAGGGCTACACCTTC. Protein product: CASSSGAGGGPSEGYTF.

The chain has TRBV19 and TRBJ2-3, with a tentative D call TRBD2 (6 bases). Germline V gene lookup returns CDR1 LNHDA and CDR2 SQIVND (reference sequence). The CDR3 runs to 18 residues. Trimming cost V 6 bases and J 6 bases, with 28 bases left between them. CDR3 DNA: TGTGCCAGTAGCCGGCGCCCCGCTAGGGCGGGGCCGACCGATACGCAGTATTTT. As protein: CASSRRPARAGPTDTQYF.

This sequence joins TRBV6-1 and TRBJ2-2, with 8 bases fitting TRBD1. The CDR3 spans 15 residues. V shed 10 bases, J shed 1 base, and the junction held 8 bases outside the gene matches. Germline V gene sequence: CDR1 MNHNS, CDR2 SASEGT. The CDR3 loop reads CAMGPGQVNTGELFF. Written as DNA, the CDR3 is TGTGCCATGGGGCCGGGACAGGTGAACACCGGGGAGCTGTTTTTT.

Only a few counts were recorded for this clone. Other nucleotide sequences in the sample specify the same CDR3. The DNA for the CDR3 is TGTGCCAGCAGTTTACGGGGGGCGAATACTGAAGCTTTCTTT. Its translation: CASSLRGANTEAFF. The genes are TRBV28 and TRBJ1-1; TRBD1 might be the D (6 bases). The CDR3 is 14 amino acids. Germline V lookup: CDR1 MDHEN, CDR2 SYDVKM. Trimming took 2 bases from V and 5 from J, leaving 12 bases between them.

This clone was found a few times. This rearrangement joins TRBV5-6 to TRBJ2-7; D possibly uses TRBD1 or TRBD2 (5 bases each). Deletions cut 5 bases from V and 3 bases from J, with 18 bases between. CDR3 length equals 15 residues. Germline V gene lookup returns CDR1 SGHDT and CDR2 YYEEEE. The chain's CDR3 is CASSGGGRIGYEQYF. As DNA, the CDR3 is TGTGCCAGCAGTGGGGGTGGCAGGATAGGCTACGAGCAGTACTTC.

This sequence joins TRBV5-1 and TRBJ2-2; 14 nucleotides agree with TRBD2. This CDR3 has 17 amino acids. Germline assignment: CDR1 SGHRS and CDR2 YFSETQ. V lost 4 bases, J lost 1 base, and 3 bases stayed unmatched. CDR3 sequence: CASSLGTSGRNTGELFF. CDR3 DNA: TGCGCCAGCAGCCTAGGGACTAGCGGGAGGAACACCGGGGAGCTGTTTTTT. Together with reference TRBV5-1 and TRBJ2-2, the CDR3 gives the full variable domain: KAGVTQTPRYLIKTRGQQVTLSCSPISGHRSVSWYQQTPGQGLQFLFEYFSETQRNKGNFPGRFSGRQFSNSRSEMNVSTLELGDSALYLCASSLGTSGRNTGELFFGEGSRLTVL.

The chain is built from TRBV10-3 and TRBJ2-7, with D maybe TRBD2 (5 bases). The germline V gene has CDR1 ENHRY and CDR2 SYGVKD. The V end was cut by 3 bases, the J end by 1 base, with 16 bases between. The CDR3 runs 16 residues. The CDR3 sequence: CAISDLAQRTSYEQYF. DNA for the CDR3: TGTGCCATCAGTGATCTTGCCCAGCGGACGTCCTACGAGCAGTACTTC.

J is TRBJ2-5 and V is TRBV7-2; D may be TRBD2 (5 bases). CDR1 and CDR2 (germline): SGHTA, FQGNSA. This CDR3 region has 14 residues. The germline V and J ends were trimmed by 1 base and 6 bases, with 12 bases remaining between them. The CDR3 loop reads CASSLVVSVQTQYF. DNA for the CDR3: TGTGCCAGCAGCTTAGTGGTTAGCGTCCAGACCCAGTACTTC.

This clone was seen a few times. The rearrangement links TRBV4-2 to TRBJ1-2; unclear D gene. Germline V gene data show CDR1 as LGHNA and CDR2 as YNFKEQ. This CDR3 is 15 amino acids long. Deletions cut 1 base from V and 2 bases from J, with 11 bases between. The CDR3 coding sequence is TGTGCCAGCAGCCAAGGGGAGGAGTCAAACTATGGCTACACCTTC. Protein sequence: CASSQGEESNYGYTF.

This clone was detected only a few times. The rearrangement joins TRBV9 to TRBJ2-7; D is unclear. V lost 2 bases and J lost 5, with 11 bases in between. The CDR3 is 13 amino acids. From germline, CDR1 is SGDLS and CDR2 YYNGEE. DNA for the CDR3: TGTGCCAGCAGCGTTGGTCCCGGTGACGAGCAGTACTTC. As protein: CASSVGPGDEQYF.

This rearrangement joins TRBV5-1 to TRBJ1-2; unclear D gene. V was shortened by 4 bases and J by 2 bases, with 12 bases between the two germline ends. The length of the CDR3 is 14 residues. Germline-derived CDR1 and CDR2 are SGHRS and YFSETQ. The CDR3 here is CASSAGSVNYGYTF. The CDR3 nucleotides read TGCGCCAGCAGCGCGGGGTCGGTCAACTATGGCTACACCTTC.

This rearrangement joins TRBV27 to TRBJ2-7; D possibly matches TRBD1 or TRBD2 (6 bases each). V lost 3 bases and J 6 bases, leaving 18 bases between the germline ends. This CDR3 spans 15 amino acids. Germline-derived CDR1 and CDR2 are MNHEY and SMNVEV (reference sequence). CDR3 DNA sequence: TGTGCCAGCAGTTTGTCGGGGGCGGGAAGTCGCGAGCAGTACTTC. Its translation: CASSLSGAGSREQYF.

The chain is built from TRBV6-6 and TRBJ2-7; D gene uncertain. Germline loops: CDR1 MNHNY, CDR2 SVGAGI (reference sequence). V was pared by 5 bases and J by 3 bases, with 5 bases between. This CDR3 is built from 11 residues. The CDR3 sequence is CASSPHYEQYF. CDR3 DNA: TGTGCCAGCAGTCCCCACTACGAGCAGTACTTC.